Listed below are T cell receptor beta chains from one sample, sequenced in a study of blood T cell repertoires in COVID-19. Generated by immunoSEQ multiplex PCR, the TCRdb table keeps only in-frame clones and is missing some. The sample lists roughly 84,000 clones, roughly 75% occurring once. Sample: peripheral blood. These receptors came from a woman in her fifties or sixties with acute or convalescent COVID-19. Each CDR3 is given with its conserved first and last residue.

length: 12
V: TRBV18
CDR3: CASSLQTGELFF

length: 13
V: TRBV6-1
CDR3: CASSLTGDYGYTF

length: 12
V: TRBV3-1/TRBV3-2
CDR3: CASSRLGGGYTF

length: 18
V: TRBV3-1/TRBV3-2
CDR3: CASSQDLAGGPETDTQYF

length: 16
V: TRBV11-1
CDR3: CASSLSRDRATGELFF

length: 13
V: TRBV12-3/TRBV12-4
CDR3: CASSPGPGGELFF

length: 15
V: TRBV19
CDR3: CASSIQTGTGNTIYF

length: 14
V: TRBV3-1/TRBV3-2
CDR3: CASSQARGTDTQYF

length: 14
V: TRBV7-9
CDR3: CASSTQGRFYEQYF

length: 14
V: TRBV7-2
CDR3: CASSYLQGNTEAFF

length: 12
V: TRBV27
CDR3: CASSHSNQPQHF

length: 14
V: TRBV14
CDR3: CASSQERWGAPLHF

length: 16
V: TRBV4-2
CDR3: CASSQDPAYRGGELFF

length: 16
V: TRBV27
CDR3: CASRPDSRGRGYGYTF

length: 15
V: TRBV7-2
CDR3: CASSPGGQGWYEQYF

length: 14
V: TRBV6-6
CDR3: CASRGTEINEKLFF

length: 15
V: TRBV7-2
CDR3: CASSLRLAGGETQYF

length: 12
V: TRBV5-6
CDR3: CASSFTGVEQYF

length: 13
V: TRBV6-2/TRBV6-3
CDR3: CASSYQPGDIAFF

length: 15
V: TRBV11-2
CDR3: CASSLEQGFNSPLHF

length: 16
V: TRBV5-1
CDR3: CASTIGGAGLVDTQYF

length: 20
V: TRBV6-6
CDR3: CASSPRTSGGPTRGTDTQYF

length: 16
V: TRBV3-1/TRBV3-2
CDR3: CASSQGWTGGGDTIYF